The subject of this entry is one T cell receptor (beta chain). This clone showed up just once. Its antigen target is currently unknown. Per-base qualities were not stored, and no clone one base away is much larger. The data were taken from a study of shared clonotypes between healthy human individuals (dated by TCRdb to the early 2020s). Background on the whole study: The cohort comprised two women and a few men aged 18 to 49 years. For each donor, CD4 naive and CD4 memory were each run on three plates, CD8 naive on two plates, and CD8 memory on one plate. The study deeply sequenced blood TCR repertoires of about 5 healthy adults to estimate repertoire size and the extent of clonotype sharing between individuals. Leukapheresis yielded between about 0.9 and 9 billion PBMCs per donor. Different laboratories and diverse techniques were used to prepare libraries and sequence TCR repertoires, to increase sequencing depth and limit assay-specific biases.

V lost 8 bases and J lost 6 bases; the stretch between them is 20 bases long. The germline V gene specifies MNHNS as CDR1 and SASEGT as CDR2. The cysteine opens and the phenylalanine closes a CDR3 of 15 amino acids. CDR3 DNA only is kept here, 45 bases in frame from base 1. Using the deep immunoSEQ assay, TCR CDR3 regions were amplified from genomic DNA by multiplex PCR. For each cell subset, the extracted genomic DNA was distributed evenly across all wells of several immunoSEQ 96-well plates, and each plate served as one replicate. For sorted subsets, roughly 200 ng of genomic DNA, equivalent to 25,000 to 35,000 T cell genomes, went into each replicate PCR. Purified libraries were quantified with a Qubit 3.0 fluorometer, sized on a Bioanalyzer 2100, and re-quantified with the KAPA Library Quantification kit. Every immunoSEQ 96-well plate was sequenced on a separate single-read 150-cycle Illumina NextSeq 550 flow cell. The study's processing was this. The immunoSEQ output contained only junctional sequences without quality scores, so filtering could not match that applied to full-length reads. Sequences were annotated with PyIR, a Python wrapper for IgBLAST v1.9, using IMGT germline references to assign V/J genes and CDR3. Reads with weak V/J assignments (E-value above 1e-6), missing CDR3, stop codons, out-of-frame junctions, or ambiguous translated residues were removed. A V3J clonotype was defined by an identical inferred V gene, J gene, and CDR3 amino acid sequence. Percentage overlap between repertoires was computed as shared unique clonotypes divided by the size of the smaller repertoire. Repertoire richness was assessed with RTK rarefaction, the Chao1 estimator, and Recon v2.1 estimates of unobserved clonotypes. For all TCRbeta clonotypes obtained by the gDNA method from four donors, generation probabilities were computed with OLGA. The clones in this table, taken by TCRdb from immuneACCESS, are in-frame only. Not every clone is retained; where verified, under half of the shortfall comes from an unresolved V gene, and the cause of the rest is unknown. The DNA was the basis for D and trimming; V, J and clone size are from that table. This sample holds some 2,000,000 clones; 85% to 95% were observed only once. The ten largest clones represent approximately 0.13% of the sample.

Healthy HIV-negative adults with no recently reported acute infections or vaccinations were included as donors. Every donor was a Caucasian adult living in Nashville, Tennessee, USA. CD4+ T cells were enriched through magnetic negative selection, after which naive cells were positively selected on CD45RA and the remaining negative fraction served as the memory subset. Blood was collected by leukapheresis, and PBMCs were isolated by Ficoll-Histopaque density gradient centrifugation and then cryopreserved in liquid nitrogen vapor phase. Analytical flow cytometry was used to check the purity and quantity of each magnetically sorted T cell population. Genomic DNA was isolated from each sorted fraction and quantified by UV absorbance on a Nanodrop 2000c. The full study reports these points: Because the study included only a small number of donors, the genetic and exposure-history diversity represented was limited. Naive subsets generally had larger estimated clonotype richness than memory subsets did. Across a few donors, roughly 5.1% of naive CD4, roughly 3.4% of naive CD8, around 2.1% of memory CD4, and 0.4% to 0.45% of memory CD8 clonotypes were shared. Sampling was limited to blood, and TCR repertoires in tissue likely differ from TCR repertoires in blood. Based on pairwise subsampling, the degree of clonotype sharing among donors was expected to be affected by sequencing depth. Rarefaction of sorted-subset datasets indicated incomplete sequencing despite the large sequencing depth. Clonotypes shared by all four sorted-subset donors showed higher generation probabilities than non-shared clonotypes.

The specimen sequenced was naive CD4+ T cells sorted from blood. The intended sense of this specimen's cell subset or site label: CD45RA+ positively selected. The rearrangement joined TRBV6-1 to TRBJ1-5; the D gene identity is not certain. This TCR was sampled from a man between 18 and 29 years old in good health. The bases are TGTGCCAGCGAGGTAACCCTCTCCGGGCGTCAGCCCCAGCATTTT. This is translated as CASEVTLSGRQPQHF.